This TCR beta chain was found in a study of blood T cell repertoires in COVID-19. Study-wide background: Whether acute or convalescent, the COVID-19 samples came from the United States, Italy and Spain. T cells, B-cell-depleted T cells, or PBMCs provided the cDNA or gDNA that served as material.

The CDR3 loop spans 16 amino acids. The germline V gene has CDR1 SGHRS and CDR2 YFSETQ. The trim removed 3 bases at V and 1 base at J, leaving 8 bases unmatched. Per the original methods: Amplifying reference gene primers gave estimates of nucleated cell counts. Clones were sequenced by immunoSEQ multiplex PCR, and TCRdb holds only the in-frame ones, with some missing. From that table come the V and J calls and clone size; the DNA was used to work out D and trimming. The table shows 150,000 to 200,000 clones, with around 80% occurring only once. Sequenced material: peripheral blood. V usage is TRBV5-1 and J usage is TRBJ2-3, with TRBD2 matching 7 bases. This TCR was sampled from a woman aged 80 or older with active or convalescent COVID-19. CDR3 in DNA: TGCGCCAGCAGCTACTTCGGGGGGACTGGCACAGATACGCAGTATTTT. This codes for CASSYFGGTGTDTQYF.